Below, 7 T cell receptor beta chains from the same sample are listed, as sequenced in a study of naive and memory T cell subsets. Amplification of ligated cDNA took four PCR rounds with SP2 and nested alpha and beta constant primers. TCRdb reanalysed the UMI-ligation and nested PCR reads using MiXCR and keeps one entry per CDR3 protein. Of about 2,000 distinct CDR3 sequences detected, roughly 4% appear once; the ten largest clones hold approximately 19%. Treatment specified: skin biopsy from saline-injected control site (resident skin T cells). Cells were not sorted; total RNA input targeted roughly 1 to 1000 ng. The sample here was skin, taken from a saline injection site in the skin. The receptors were sampled from an adult in good health.

This clonotype was seen ten or more times. The chain is built from TRBV13 and TRBJ1-1; 7 bases align to TRBD1. V lost 5 bases to trimming and J lost 1 base; unmatched junction nucleotides: 10. The germline gives CDR1 PRHDT, CDR2 FYEKMQ (reference sequence). CDR3 length: 16 residues. The CDR3 is CASSELGTAKNTEAFF. Written as DNA, the CDR3 is TGTGCCAGCAGCGAACTCGGGACAGCTAAGAACACTGAAGCTTTCTTT.

Within the sample, this clonotype is large. The CDR3: CASNQRGGDTQYF. In DNA form, the CDR3 reads TGTGCCAGCAATCAGAGGGGGGGAGATACGCAGTATTTT. V gene TRBV2 combines with J gene TRBJ2-3, with D perhaps TRBD2 (7 bases). CDR1 is SNHLY, CDR2 FYNNEI, per germline. V was trimmed by 7 bases and J by 5 bases, leaving 13 bases between them. The CDR3 runs to 13 residues.

This clonotype is medium-sized (0.01 to 0.1%). CDR3 amino acids: CAWSAVRRVVPGYTF. The CDR3 DNA follows: TGTGCCTGGAGTGCTGTACGCAGGGTTGTTCCTGGCTACACCTTC. The chain combines TRBV30 with TRBJ1-2; maybe TRBD1 (5 bases). The CDR3 is 15 residues long. Looked up from germline, CDR1 is GTSNPN and CDR2 is SVGIG (reference sequence). V was cut by 1 base and J by 7 bases, with 19 bases left in between.

This clonotype was seen many times. The chain has TRBV29-1 and TRBJ1-2, with D perhaps TRBD1 (5 bases). Between the trimmed V and J ends, which lost 1 base and 6 bases, there was a span of 21 bases. The CDR3 is 16 residues long. Germline CDR1 is SQVTM and CDR2 is ANQGSEA. CDR3 in amino acids: CSVEAAQGFLSDGYTF. CDR3 sequence (DNA): TGCAGCGTTGAAGCTGCCCAGGGATTCCTATCAGATGGCTACACCTTC.

This clonotype is termed medium-sized. The genes are TRBV29-1 and TRBJ1-1; D remains ambiguous. Germline CDR1 reads SQVTM; CDR2 reads ANQGSEA. CDR3 length: 12 residues. Trimming took off 4 bases at V and 7 bases at J, with 13 bases between the two ends. Here the CDR3 DNA reads TGCAGCGTTGCATTGTCAGGTTTTGAAGCTTTCTTT. Encoded protein: CSVALSGFEAFF.

By sample share, this clonotype is medium-sized. CDR3: CASSPVPGSGGNTIYF. The CDR3 DNA reads as TGTGCCAGCAGTCCGGTCCCCGGTTCGGGGGGAAACACCATATATTTT. The chain joins TRBV6-5 to TRBJ1-3; D remains unclear. This CDR3 contains 16 residues. The V and J ends lost 5 bases and 4 bases respectively, with 18 bases between them. CDR1 MNHEY and CDR2 SVGAGI come from the germline V gene.

Sample share makes this clonotype large. The J gene is TRBJ2-3, the V gene TRBV7-6, with no clear D. CDR1 and CDR2 from the germline V gene are SGHVS and FNYEAQ. V was cut by 1 base and J by 0 bases, with 8 bases left in between. The CDR3 is 15 amino acids. DNA for the CDR3: TGTGCCAGCAGCTTAGGGGCCTCTAGCACAGATACGCAGTATTTT. As protein: CASSLGASSTDTQYF.